What follows are 5 T cell receptor beta chains derived from one specimen sequenced in a study of prognosis after radiotherapy for stage I lung cancer. By two-round multiplex PCR, the TCR beta CDR3 was amplified from genomic DNA. Used in first-round PCR were primers specific to each TRBV and TRBJ gene. TCRdb processed the multiplex PCR reads anew with MiXCR; each CDR3 protein has one entry. The profile shows roughly 38,000 distinct CDR3 sequences, 24% of them singletons. Sequencing was performed on PBMCs, taken before or after stereotactic body radiation therapy (not recorded which). All receptors derive from a donor of 50 years or more with non-small cell lung cancer.

This clonotype has a count of ten or more. The chain has TRBV9 and TRBJ2-5; D tentatively reads TRBD1 or TRBD2 (6 bases each). V was cut by 1 base and J by 1 base, with 17 bases left in between. CDR1 and CDR2 (germline): SGDLS, YYNGEE. The CDR3 runs to 17 residues. CDR3 sequence reads: CASSVFRDRRGQETQYF. The CDR3 region has the DNA TGTGCCAGCAGCGTATTTCGCGACAGGAGGGGCCAAGAGACCCAGTACTTC.

CDR3 loop: CASSYQGSAPLHF. DNA of the CDR3: TGTGCCAGCAGCTACCAGGGGTCCGCACCCCTCCACTTT. V gene TRBV6-5 combines with J gene TRBJ1-6; tentatively, D is TRBD1 (6 bases). The V end was cut by 6 bases, the J end by 11 bases, with 14 bases between. The germline V gene encodes CDR1 MNHEY and CDR2 SVGAGI. The length of the CDR3 is 13 residues.

This clonotype was detected many times. J is TRBJ2-3 and V is TRBV5-1, with unresolved D. Germline V gives CDR1 SGHRS, CDR2 YFSETQ. The CDR3 runs 15 residues. Trimming removed 4 bases at V and 0 bases at J, with 12 bases between. In DNA, the CDR3 is TGCGCCAGCAGCGAGATGGACCGTAGCACAGATACGCAGTATTTT. This sequence encodes CASSEMDRSTDTQYF.

With regard to this clonotype: A read error may explain this, as a much larger clone is one base away. V and J are TRBV4-1 and TRBJ1-3, with 9 bases that match TRBD1. Germline CDR1 MGHRA, CDR2 YSYEKL. The CDR3 covers 16 residues. This CDR3 is CARSHRDRARGNTIYF. Here the CDR3 DNA reads TGCGCCAGAAGCCACCGGGACAGGGCCCGCGGAAACACCATATATTTT.

This clonotype was observed many times. The rearrangement joins TRBV11-2 to TRBJ2-5; D possibly corresponds to TRBD1 (6 bases). Per germline, CDR1 SGHAT and CDR2 FQNNGV. The CDR3 runs 16 residues. V gave up 5 bases and J gave up 5 bases, with 21 bases separating them. CDR3 sequence reads: CASSLVWAGDRETQYF. In DNA, the CDR3 is TGTGCCAGCAGCCTAGTTTGGGCAGGGGATAGGGAGACCCAGTACTTC.